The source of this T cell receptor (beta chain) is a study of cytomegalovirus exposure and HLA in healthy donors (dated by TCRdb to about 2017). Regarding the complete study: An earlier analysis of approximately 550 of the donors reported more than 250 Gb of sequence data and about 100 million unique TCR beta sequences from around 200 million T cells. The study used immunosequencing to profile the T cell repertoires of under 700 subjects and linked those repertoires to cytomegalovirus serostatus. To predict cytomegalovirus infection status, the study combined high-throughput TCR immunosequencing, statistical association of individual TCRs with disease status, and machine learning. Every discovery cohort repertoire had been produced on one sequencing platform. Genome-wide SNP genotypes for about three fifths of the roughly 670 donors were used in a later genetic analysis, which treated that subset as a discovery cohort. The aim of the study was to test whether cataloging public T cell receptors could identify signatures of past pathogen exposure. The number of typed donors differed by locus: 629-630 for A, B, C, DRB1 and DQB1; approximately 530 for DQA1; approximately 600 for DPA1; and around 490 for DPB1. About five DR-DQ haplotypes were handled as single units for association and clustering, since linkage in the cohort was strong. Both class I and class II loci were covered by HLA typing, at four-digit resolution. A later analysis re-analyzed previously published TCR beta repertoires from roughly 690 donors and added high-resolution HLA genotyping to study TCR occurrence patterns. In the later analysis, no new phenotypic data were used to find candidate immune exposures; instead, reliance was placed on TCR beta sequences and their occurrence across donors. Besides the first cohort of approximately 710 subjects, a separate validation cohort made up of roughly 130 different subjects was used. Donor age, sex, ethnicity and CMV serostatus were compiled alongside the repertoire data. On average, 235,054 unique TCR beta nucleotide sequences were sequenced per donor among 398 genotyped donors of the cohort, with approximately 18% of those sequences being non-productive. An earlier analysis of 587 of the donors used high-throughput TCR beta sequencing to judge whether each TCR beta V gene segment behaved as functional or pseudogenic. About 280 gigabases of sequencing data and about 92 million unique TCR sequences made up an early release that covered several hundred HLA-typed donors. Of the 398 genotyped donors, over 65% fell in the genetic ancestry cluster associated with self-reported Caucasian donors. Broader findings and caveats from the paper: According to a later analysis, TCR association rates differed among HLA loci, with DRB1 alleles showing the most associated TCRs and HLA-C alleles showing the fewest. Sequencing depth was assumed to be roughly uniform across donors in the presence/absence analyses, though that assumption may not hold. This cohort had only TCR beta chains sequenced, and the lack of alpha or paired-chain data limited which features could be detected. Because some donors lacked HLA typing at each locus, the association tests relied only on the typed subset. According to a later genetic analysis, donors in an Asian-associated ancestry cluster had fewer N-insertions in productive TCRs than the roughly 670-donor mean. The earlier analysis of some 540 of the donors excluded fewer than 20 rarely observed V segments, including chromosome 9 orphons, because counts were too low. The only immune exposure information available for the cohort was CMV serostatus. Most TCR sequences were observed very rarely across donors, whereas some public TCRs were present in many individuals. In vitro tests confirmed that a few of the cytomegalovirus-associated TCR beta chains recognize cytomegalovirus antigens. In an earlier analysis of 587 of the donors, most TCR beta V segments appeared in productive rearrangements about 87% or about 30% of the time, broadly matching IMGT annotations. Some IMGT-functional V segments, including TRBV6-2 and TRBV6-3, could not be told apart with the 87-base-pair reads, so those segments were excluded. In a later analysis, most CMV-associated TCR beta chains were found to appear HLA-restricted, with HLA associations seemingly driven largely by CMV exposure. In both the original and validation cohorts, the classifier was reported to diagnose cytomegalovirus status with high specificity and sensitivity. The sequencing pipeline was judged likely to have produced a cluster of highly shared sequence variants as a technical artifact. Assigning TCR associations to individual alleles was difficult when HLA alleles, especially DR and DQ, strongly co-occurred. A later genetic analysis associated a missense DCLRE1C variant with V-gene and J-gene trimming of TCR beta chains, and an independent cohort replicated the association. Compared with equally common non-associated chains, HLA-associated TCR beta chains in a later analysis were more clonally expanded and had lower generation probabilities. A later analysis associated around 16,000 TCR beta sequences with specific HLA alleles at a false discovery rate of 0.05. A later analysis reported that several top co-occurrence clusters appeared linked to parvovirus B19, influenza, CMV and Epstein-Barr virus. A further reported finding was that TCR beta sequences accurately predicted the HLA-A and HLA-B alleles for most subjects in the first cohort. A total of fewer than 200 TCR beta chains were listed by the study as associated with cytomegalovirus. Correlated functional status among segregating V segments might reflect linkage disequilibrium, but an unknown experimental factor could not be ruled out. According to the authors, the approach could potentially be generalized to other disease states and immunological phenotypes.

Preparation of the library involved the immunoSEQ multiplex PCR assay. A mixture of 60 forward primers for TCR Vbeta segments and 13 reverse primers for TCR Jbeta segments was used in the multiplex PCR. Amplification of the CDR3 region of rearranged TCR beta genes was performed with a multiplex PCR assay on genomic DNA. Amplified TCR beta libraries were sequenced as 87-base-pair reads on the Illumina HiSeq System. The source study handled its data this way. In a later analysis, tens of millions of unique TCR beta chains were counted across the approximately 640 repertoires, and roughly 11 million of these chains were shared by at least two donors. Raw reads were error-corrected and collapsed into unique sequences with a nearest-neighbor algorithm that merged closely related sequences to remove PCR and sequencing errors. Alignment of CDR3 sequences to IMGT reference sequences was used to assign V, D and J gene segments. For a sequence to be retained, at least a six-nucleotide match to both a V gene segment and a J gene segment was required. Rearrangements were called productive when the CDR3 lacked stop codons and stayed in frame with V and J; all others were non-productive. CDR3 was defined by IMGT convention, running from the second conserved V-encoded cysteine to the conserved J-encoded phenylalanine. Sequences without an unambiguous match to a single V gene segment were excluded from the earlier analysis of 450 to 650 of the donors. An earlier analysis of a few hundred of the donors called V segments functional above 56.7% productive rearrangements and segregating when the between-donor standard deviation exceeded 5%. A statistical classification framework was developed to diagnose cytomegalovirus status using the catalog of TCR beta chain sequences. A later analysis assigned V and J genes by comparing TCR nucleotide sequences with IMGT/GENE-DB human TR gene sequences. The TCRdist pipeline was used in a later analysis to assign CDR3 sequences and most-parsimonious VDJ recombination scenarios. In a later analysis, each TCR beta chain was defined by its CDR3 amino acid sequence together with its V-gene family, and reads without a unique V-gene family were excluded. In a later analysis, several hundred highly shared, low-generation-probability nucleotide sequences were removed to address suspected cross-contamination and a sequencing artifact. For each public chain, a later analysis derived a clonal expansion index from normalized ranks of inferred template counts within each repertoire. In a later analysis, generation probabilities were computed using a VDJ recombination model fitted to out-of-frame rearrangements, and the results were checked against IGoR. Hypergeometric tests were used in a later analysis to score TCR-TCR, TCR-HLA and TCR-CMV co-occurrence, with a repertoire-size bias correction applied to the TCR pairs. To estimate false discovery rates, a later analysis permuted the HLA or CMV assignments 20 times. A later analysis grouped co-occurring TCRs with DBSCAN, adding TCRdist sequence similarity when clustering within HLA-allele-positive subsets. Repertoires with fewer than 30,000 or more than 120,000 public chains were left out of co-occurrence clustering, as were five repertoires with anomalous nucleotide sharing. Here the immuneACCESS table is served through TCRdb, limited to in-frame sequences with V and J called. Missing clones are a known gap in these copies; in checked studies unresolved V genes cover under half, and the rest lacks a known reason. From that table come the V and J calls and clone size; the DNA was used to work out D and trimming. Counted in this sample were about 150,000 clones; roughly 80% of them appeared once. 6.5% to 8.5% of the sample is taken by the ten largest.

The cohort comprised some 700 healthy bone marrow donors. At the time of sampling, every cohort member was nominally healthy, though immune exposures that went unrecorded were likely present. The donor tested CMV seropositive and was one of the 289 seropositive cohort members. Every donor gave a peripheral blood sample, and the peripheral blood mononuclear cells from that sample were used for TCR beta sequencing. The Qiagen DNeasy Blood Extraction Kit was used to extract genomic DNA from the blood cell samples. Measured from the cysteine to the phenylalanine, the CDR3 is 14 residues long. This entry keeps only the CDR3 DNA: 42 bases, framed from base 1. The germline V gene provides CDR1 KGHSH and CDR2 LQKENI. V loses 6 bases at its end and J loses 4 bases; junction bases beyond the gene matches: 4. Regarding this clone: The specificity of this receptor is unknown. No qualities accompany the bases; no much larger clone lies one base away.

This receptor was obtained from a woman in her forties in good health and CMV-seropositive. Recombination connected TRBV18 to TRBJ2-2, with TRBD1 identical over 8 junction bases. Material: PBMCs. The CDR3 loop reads CASSPTGGTGELFF. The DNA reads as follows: TGTGCCAGCTCTCCCACAGGGGGCACCGGGGAGCTGTTTTTT.